This T cell receptor beta chain originates from a study of vaccination and CD4 T cells after COVID-19. The treatment here: approximately 10-day PBMC culture with coronavirus spike peptide pools or control peptides (ViraFEST assay). Comment on this clonotype: The antigen is undetermined.

Germline assignment: CDR1 SGHNT and CDR2 YENEEA. CDR3 length: 13 amino acids. Trimming removed 1 base from V and 7 bases from J, with 10 bases in between. The assay that was used to sequence DNA from cultured CD4+ T cells was the Oncomine TCR Beta short-read assay. TCRdb used MiXCR to reprocess the PCR reads, holding one entry per CDR3 protein. This sample yields 14,000 or so distinct CDR3 sequences, of which less than 65% are seen a single time; about 10% belongs to the top ten. J is TRBJ1-1 and V is TRBV11-3; TRBD1 is a possible D gene (5 bases). The sequence derives from a human donor who had recovered from COVID-19. The specimen was CD4+ T cells from blood, cultured in vitro, collected before SARS-CoV-2 vaccination. The CDR3 loop reads CASSLGAGGEAFF. CDR3 coding DNA: TGTGCCAGCAGCTTAGGGGCCGGGGGTGAAGCTTTCTTT.